Following are 8 T cell receptor beta chains from one sample sequenced in a study of brain T cells in children with intractable seizures. Method: immunoSEQ multiplex PCR; TCRdb's copy keeps in-frame clones and lacks some. The sample holds approximately 44,000 clones; 75% to 95% are singletons and the top ten take roughly 6.5%. The input for sequencing was peripheral blood, taken at surgery. These receptors were obtained from a girl under 10 years old with tuberous sclerosis and intractable seizures.

V usage is TRBV6-1 and J usage is TRBJ2-7; TRBD2 aligns across 8 bases. This CDR3 is built from 14 residues. Trimming removed 0 bases from V and 2 bases from J; junction bases left unmatched: 0. Per germline, CDR1 MNHNS and CDR2 SASEGT. The CDR3 sequence: CASSEARGAYEQYV. The CDR3 DNA reads as TGTGCCAGCAGTGAAGCGCGGGGGGCCTACGAGCAGTACGTC.

The CDR3 is CASSFRQGGQAFF. DNA for the CDR3: TGTGCCAGCAGTTTTCGACAGGGAGGTCAGGCTTTCTTT. The chain is built from TRBV12-3 or TRBV12-4 and TRBJ1-1; 7 bases are shared with TRBD1. Trimming cost V 3 bases and J 11 bases; bases outside gene matches: 9. There are 13 residues in the CDR3.

The V and J genes are TRBV11-2 and TRBJ1-1, with TRBD1 as a possible D gene (5 bases). V gave up 6 bases and J gave up 2 bases, with 16 bases separating them. The V gene's germline CDR1 is SGHAT and CDR2 FQNNGV. There are 15 residues in the CDR3. CDR3 in DNA: TGTGCCAGCAGGAAACCTGGGGGGGGAAACACTGAAGCTTTCTTT. It is translated as CASRKPGGGNTEAFF.

The chain couples TRBV9 to TRBJ2-3; tentative D call: TRBD1 (7 bases). CDR1 is SGDLS and CDR2 is YYNGEE in the germline V gene. The CDR3 covers 15 residues. The V end was cut by 2 bases, the J end by 6 bases, with 16 bases between. The CDR3 DNA follows: TGTGCCAGCAGCGTGCTTGGAGGGGGCCTCGATACGCAGTATTTT. Encoded protein: CASSVLGGGLDTQYF.

This chain joins TRBV2 and TRBJ2-6; D is ambiguous. Germline V lookup: CDR1 SNHLY, CDR2 FYNNEI. Trimming shortened V by 5 bases and J by 0 bases, and 5 bases separated the two germline ends. The length of the CDR3 is 14 residues. This CDR3 is CASSRPSGANVLTF. The CDR3 nucleotides are TGTGCCAGCAGTCGGCCCTCTGGGGCCAACGTCCTGACTTTC. The whole variable domain, remainder taken from reference TRBV2 and TRBJ2-6, is EPEVTQTPSHQVTQMGQEVILRCVPISNHLYFYWYRQILGQKVEFLVSFYNNEISEKSEIFDDQFSVERPDGSNFTLKIRSTKLEDSAMYFCASSRPSGANVLTFGAGSRLTVL.

The V call is TRBV6-5, the J call TRBJ1-1; the D gene is possibly TRBD1 (5 bases). This CDR3 is built from 13 residues. V was shortened by 5 bases and J by 3 bases, with 10 bases between the two germline ends. CDR1 is MNHEY and CDR2 is SVGAGI in the germline V gene. Here the CDR3 reads CASSTDSDTEAFF. The CDR3 nucleotides are TGTGCCAGCAGTACTGACAGCGACACTGAAGCTTTCTTT.

This sequence joins TRBV18 and TRBJ1-4, with D tentatively TRBD1 (6 bases). The V gene lost 0 bases and the J gene lost 0 bases, with 17 bases spanning the gap. Looked up from germline, CDR1 is KGHSH and CDR2 is LQKENI. The CDR3 sequence is 19 residues long. This chain's CDR3 is CASSPPAGGLGATNEKLFF. For the CDR3, the DNA is TGTGCCAGCTCACCACCCGCCGGGGGGCTAGGAGCAACTAATGAAAAACTGTTTTTT. Looking up the rest from reference TRBV18 and TRBJ1-4 gives the full variable domain: NAGVMQNPRHLVRRRGQEARLRCSPMKGHSHVYWYRQLPEEGLKFMVYLQKENIIDESGMPKERFSAEFPKEGPSILRIQQVVRGDSAAYFCASSPPAGGLGATNEKLFFGSGTQLSVL.

This clone was seen only once. The V call is TRBV2, the J call TRBJ2-3, with D tentatively TRBD2 (5 bases). Per germline, CDR1 SNHLY and CDR2 FYNNEI. This CDR3 has 13 amino acids. V was pared by 6 bases and J by 1 base, with 8 bases between. DNA for the CDR3: TGTGCCAGCAGGTCGCGGGGCACAGATACGCAGTATTTT. Its translation is CASRSRGTDTQYF.